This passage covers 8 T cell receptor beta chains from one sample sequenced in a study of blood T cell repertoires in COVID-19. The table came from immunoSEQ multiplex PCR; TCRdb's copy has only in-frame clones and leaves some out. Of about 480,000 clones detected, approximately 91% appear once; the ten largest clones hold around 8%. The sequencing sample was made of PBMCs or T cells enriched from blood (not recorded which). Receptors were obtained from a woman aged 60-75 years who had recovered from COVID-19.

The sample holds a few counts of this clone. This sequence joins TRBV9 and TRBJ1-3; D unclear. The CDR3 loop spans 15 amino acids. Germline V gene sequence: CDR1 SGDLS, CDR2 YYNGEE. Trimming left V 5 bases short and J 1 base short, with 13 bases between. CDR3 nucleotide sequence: TGTGCCAGCAGTCCATTCGGGGTGTCTGGAAACACCATATATTTT. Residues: CASSPFGVSGNTIYF. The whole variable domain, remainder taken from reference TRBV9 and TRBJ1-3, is DSGVTQTPKHLITATGQRVTLRCSPRSGDLSVYWYQQSLDQGLQFLIQYYNGEERAKGNILERFSAQQFPDLHSELNLSSLELGDSALYFCASSPFGVSGNTIYFGEGSWLTVV.

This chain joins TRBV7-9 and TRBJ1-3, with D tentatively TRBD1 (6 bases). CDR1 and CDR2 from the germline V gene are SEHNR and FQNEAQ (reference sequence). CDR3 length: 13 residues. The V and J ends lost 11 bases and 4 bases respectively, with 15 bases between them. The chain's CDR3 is CARGGPGGNTIYF. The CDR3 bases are TGTGCCCGCGGGGGGCCAGGGGGAAACACCATATATTTT.

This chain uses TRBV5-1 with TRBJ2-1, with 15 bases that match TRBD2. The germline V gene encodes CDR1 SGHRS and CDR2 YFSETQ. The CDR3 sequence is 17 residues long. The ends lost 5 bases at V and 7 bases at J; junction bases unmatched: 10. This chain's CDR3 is CASRPQGLAGGQNEQFF. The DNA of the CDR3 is TGCGCCAGCAGGCCCCAAGGACTAGCGGGGGGGCAAAATGAGCAGTTCTTC.

The CDR3 DNA reads as TGTGCCAGCAGTTACGCGGCCGAAAACATTCAGTACTTC. Translating gives CASSYAAENIQYF. The V gene is TRBV6-5, the J gene TRBJ2-4; D is unclear. V gave up 2 bases and J gave up 5 bases, with 7 bases separating them. The length of the CDR3 is 13 residues. Germline CDR1 is MNHEY and CDR2 is SVGAGI.

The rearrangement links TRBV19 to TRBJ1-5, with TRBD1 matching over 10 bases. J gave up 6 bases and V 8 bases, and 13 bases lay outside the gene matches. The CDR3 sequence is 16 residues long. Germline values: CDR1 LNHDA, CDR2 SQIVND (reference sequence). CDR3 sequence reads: CASSELRGQGIQPQHF. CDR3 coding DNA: TGTGCCAGTTCTGAACTTAGGGGACAGGGGATTCAGCCCCAGCATTTT.

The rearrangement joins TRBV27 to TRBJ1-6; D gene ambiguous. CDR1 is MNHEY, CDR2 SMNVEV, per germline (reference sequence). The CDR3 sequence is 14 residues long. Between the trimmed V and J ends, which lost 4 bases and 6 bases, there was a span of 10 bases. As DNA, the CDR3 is TGTGCCAGCAGTTCCTTGACAAGTAATTCACCCCTCCACTTT. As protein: CASSSLTSNSPLHF.

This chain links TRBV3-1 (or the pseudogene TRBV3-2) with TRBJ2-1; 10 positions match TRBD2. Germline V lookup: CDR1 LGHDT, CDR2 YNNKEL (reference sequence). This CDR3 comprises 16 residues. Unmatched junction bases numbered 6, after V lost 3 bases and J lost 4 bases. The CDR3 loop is CASSHYRTSGYNEQFF. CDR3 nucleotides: TGTGCCAGCAGCCACTACCGGACTAGCGGATACAATGAGCAGTTCTTC.

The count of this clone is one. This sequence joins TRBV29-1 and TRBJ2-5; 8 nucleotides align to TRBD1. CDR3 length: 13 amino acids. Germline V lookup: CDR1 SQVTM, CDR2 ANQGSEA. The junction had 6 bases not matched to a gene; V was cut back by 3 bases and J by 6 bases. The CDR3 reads CSVDRTGQKTQYF. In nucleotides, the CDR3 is TGCAGCGTTGACCGGACAGGGCAGAAGACCCAGTACTTC.